This T cell receptor (beta chain) comes out of a study of cytomegalovirus exposure and HLA in healthy donors. Study-level findings and limits: Donors belonging to an Asian-associated ancestry cluster reportedly showed fewer N-insertions in productive TCRs than the 666-donor mean, according to what a later analysis found. The authors judged a highly shared variant cluster likely a sequencing artifact.

Primers for the PCR totalled 60 Vbeta and 13 Jbeta. Here immunoSEQ multiplex PCR was the method, and the copy in TCRdb shows in-frame clones only, minus some. The repertoire consists of about 82,000 clones, with 74% occurring once and the leading ten covering under 7.5%. V dropped 7 bases and J dropped 6; count of bases not matched to a gene: 9. Germline lookup yields CDR1 MNHEY and CDR2 SVGAGI. This CDR3 is built from 14 residues. About this clone itself: Antigen: not known.

This clonotype was obtained from a woman aged 45-65 years in good health and CMV-seropositive. Sequenced: PBMCs. J is TRBJ2-1 and V is TRBV6-5, with 7 nucleotides matching TRBD1. DNA for the CDR3: TGTGCCAGCACTGAAGAGACAGGGAGCAATGAGCAGTTCTTC. Its translation: CASTEETGSNEQFF.